This record looks at one T cell receptor beta chain sequence and its context. Clones were read by immunoSEQ multiplex PCR, and TCRdb kept only the in-frame ones, dropping some. This sample carries just under 45,000 clones, roughly 89% of them seen once, and the ten largest clones take 0.55% to 0.85%. The sample is drawn from a study of T cell changes during pregnancy in multiple sclerosis. CDR3 length: 16 residues. J gave up 4 bases and V 1 base, and 8 bases lay outside the gene matches. CDR1 is SGHAT and CDR2 is FQDESV in the germline V gene (reference sequence). The specimen was CD4+ T cells from peripheral blood mononuclear cells, collected in the first trimester of pregnancy. This TCR came from a female donor with multiple sclerosis, enrolled in a pregnancy study. V is TRBV11-1 and J is TRBJ1-2; 8 positions agree with TRBD1. CDR3 sequence: CASSLGARQGSYGYTF. The DNA for the CDR3 is TGTGCCAGCAGCTTAGGCGCCCGACAGGGGAGCTATGGCTACACCTTC.